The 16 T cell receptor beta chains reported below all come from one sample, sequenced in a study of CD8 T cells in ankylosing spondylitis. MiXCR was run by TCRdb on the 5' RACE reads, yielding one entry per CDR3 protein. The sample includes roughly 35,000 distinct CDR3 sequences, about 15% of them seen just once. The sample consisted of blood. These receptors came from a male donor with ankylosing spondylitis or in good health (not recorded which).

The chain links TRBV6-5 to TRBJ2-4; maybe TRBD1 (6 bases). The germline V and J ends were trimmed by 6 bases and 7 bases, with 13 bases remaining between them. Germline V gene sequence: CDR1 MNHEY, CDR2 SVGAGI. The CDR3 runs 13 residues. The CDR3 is CASREQGWNIQYF. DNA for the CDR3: TGTGCCAGCAGAGAACAGGGTTGGAACATTCAGTACTTC.

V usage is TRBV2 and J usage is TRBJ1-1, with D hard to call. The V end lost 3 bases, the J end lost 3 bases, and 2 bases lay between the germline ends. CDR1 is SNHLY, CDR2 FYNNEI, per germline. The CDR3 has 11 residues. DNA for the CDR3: TGTGCCAGCAGTGATTACACTGAAGCTTTCTTT. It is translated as CASSDYTEAFF.

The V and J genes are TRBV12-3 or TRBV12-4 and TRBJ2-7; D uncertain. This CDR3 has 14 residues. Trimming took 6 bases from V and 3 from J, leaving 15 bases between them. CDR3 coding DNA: TGTGCCAGCAGCCCTTACCCAAGGGACTACGAGCAGTACTTC. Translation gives CASSPYPRDYEQYF.

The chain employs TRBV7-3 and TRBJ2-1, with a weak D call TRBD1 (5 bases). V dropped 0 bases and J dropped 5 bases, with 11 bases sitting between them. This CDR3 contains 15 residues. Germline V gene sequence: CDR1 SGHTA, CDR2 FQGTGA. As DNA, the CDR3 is TGTGCCAGCAGCTTAACGTGGGGCTTTAACAATGAGCAGTTCTTC. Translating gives CASSLTWGFNNEQFF.

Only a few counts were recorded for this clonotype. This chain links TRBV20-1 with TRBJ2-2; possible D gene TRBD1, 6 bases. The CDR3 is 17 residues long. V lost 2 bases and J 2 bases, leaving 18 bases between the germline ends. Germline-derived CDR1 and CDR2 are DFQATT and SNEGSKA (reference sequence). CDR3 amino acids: CSARPPGQGKNTGELFF. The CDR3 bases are TGCAGTGCTAGACCGCCCGGGCAGGGGAAAAACACCGGGGAGCTGTTTTTT.

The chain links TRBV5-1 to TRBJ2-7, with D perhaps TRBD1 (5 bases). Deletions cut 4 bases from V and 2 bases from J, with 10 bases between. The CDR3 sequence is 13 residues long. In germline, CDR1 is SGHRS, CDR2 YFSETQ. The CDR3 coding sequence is TGCGCCAGCAGCATTCAGGGTACCTACGAGCAGTACTTC. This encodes CASSIQGTYEQYF.

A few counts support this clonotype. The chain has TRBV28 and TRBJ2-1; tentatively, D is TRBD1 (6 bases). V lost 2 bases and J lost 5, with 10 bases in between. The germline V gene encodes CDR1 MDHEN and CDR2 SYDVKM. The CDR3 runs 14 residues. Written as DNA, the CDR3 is TGTGCCAGCAGTTTAATCCGGGACAACAATGAGCAGTTCTTC. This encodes CASSLIRDNNEQFF.

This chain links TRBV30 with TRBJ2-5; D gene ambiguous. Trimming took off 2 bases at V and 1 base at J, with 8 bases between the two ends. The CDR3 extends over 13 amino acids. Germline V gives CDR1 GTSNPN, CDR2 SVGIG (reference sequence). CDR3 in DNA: TGTGCCTGGAGTCAGGTAATCCAAGAGACCCAGTACTTC. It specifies CAWSQVIQETQYF. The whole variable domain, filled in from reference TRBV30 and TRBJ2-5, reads SQTIHQWPATLVQPVGSPLSLECTVEGTSNPNLYWYRQAAGRGLQLLFYSVGIGQISSEVPQNLSASRPQDRQFILSSKKLLLSDSGFYLCAWSQVIQETQYFGPGTRLLVL.

In DNA, the CDR3 is TGCAGTGCTCCTCCTACTGGAAGGGAAGAGACCCAGTACTTC. It encodes CSAPPTGREETQYF. The V and J genes are TRBV20-1 and TRBJ2-5; D gene ambiguous. The V end was cut by 5 bases, the J end by 3 bases, with 16 bases between. The CDR3 length is 14 residues. Germline loops: CDR1 DFQATT, CDR2 SNEGSKA (reference sequence).

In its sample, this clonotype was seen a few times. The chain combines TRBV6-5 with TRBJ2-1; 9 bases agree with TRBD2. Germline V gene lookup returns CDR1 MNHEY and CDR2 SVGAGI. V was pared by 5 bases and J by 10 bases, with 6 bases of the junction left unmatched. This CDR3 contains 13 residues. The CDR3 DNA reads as TGTGCCAGCAGTCCGGGACTAGCCGTAGAGCAGTTCTTC. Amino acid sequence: CASSPGLAVEQFF.

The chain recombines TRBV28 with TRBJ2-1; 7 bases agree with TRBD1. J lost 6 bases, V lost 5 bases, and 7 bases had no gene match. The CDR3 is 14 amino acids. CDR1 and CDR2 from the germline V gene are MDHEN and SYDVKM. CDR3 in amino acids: CASSPPRGSNEQFF. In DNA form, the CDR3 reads TGTGCCAGCAGTCCCCCCAGGGGGTCCAATGAGCAGTTCTTC.

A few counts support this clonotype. CDR3 nucleotide sequence: TGCGCCAGCAGCGTGACTAGCGGTACCTACAATGAGCAGTTCTTC. It is translated as CASSVTSGTYNEQFF. The chain uses TRBV5-1 and TRBJ2-1; 9 bases are a match to TRBD2. Losses at the gene ends were 4 bases for V and 2 bases for J; bases not matched to a gene: 4. The germline CDR1 and CDR2 sequences are SGHRS and YFSETQ. The CDR3 loop spans 15 amino acids.

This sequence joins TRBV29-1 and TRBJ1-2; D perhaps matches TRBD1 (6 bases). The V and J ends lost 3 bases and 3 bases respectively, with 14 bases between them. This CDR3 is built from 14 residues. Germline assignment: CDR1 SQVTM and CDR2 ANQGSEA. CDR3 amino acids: CSVDVADSHYGYTF. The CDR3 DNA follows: TGCAGCGTTGACGTTGCGGACAGCCACTATGGCTACACCTTC.

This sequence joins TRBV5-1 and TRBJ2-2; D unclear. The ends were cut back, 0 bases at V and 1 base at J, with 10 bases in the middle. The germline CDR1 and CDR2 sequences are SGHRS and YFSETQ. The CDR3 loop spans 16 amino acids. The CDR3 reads CASSLVWQRNTGELFF. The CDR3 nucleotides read TGCGCCAGCAGCTTGGTTTGGCAGAGGAACACCGGGGAGCTGTTTTTT.

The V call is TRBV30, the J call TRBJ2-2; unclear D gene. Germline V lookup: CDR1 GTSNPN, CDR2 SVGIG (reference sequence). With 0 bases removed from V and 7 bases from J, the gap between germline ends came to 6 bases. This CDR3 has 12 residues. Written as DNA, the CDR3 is TGTGCCTGGAGTGTACGCCACGGGGAGCTGTTTTTT. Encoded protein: CAWSVRHGELFF.

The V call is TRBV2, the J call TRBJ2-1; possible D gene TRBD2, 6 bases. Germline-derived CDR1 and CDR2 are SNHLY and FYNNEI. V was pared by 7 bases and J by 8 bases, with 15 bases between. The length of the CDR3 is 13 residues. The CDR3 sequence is CASKLLGEDEQFF. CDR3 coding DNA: TGTGCCAGCAAGCTCCTTGGGGAGGATGAGCAGTTCTTC.